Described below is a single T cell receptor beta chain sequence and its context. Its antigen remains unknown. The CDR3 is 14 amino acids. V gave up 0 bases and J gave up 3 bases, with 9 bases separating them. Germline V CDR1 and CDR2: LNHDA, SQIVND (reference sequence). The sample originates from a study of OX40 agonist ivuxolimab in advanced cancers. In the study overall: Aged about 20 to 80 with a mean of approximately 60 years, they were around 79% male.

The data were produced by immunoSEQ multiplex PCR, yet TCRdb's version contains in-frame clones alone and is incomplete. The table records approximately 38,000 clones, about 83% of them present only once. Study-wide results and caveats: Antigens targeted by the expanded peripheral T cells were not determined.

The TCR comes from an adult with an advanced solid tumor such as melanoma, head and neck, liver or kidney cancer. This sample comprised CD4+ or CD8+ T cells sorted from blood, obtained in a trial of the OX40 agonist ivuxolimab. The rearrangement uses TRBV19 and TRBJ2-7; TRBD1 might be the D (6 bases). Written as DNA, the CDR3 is TGTGCCAGTAGTATAGATGGCAGGGGCTACGAGCAGTACTTC. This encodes CASSIDGRGYEQYF. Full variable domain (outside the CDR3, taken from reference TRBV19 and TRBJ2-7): DGGITQSPKYLFRKEGQNVTLSCEQNLNHDAMYWYRQDPGQGLRLIYYSQIVNDFQKGDIAEGYSVSREKKESFPLTVTSAQKNPTAFYLCASSIDGRGYEQYFGPGTRLTVT.